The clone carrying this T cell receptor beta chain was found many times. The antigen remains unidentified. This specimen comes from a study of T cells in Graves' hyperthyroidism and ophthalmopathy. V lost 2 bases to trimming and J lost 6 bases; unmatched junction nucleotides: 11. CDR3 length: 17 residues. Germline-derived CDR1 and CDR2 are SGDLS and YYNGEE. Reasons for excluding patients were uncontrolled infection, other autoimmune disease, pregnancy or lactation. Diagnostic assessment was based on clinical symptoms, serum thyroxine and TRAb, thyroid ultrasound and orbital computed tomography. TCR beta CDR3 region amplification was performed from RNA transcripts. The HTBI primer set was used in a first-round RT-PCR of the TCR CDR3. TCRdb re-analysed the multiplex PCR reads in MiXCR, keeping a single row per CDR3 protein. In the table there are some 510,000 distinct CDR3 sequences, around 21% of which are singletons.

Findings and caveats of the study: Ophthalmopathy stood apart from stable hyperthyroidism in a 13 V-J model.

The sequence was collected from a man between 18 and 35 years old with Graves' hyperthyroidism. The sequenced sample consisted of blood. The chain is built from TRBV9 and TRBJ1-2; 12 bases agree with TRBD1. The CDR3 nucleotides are TGTGCCAGCAGCGTTAAACCGGGGACAGGGGGCTCGGATGGCTACACCTTC. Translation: CASSVKPGTGGSDGYTF.